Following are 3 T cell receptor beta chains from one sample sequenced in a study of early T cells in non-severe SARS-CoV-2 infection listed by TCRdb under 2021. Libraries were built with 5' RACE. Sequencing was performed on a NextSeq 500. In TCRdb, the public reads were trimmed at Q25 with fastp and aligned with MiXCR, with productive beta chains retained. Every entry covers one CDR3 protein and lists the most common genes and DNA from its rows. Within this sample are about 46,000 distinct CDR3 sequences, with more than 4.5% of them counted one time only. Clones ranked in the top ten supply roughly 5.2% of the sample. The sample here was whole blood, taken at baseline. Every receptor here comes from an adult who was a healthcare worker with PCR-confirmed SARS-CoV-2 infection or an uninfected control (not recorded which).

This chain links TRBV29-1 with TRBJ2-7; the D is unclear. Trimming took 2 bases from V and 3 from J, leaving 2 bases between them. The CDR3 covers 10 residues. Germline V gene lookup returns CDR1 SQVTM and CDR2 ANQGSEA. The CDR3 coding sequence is TGCAGCGTTGAATACTACGAGCAGTACTTC. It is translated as CSVEYYEQYF.

The CDR3 nucleotides read TGTGCCAGCAGGCCGTGGCGGACAGGGCGGAACACTGAAGCTTTCTTT. Its translation: CASRPWRTGRNTEAFF. The chain employs TRBV5-6 and TRBJ1-1, with 8 bases identical to TRBD1. Germline CDR1 and CDR2: SGHDT and YYEEEE. The trim removed 5 bases at V and 1 base at J, leaving 10 bases unmatched. The CDR3 contains 16 residues.

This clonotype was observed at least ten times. CDR3 sequence (DNA): TGTGCAAGTCGCTTAAAAGGCCACGGGAACACTGAAGCTTTCTTT. Amino acids: CASRLKGHGNTEAFF. The chain recombines TRBV12-2 with TRBJ1-1. TRBV12-2 is a listed pseudogene. The CDR3 spans 15 residues.